The TCR beta chain described here comes from a study of cytomegalovirus exposure and HLA in healthy donors. The study's findings and limits: By a later analysis, the bulk of CMV-associated TCR beta chains appeared HLA-restricted. Being productive about 90% or about 30% of the time was typical of most TCR beta V segments in an earlier analysis. A list of approximately 150 TCR beta chains associated with cytomegalovirus was given.

Sampled while nominally healthy, donors likely had unrecorded immune exposures. The CDR3 length is 14 residues. Trimming stripped 5 bases from V and 9 bases from J, with 20 bases between. From germline, CDR1 is GTSNPN and CDR2 SVGIG (reference sequence). Both 60 Vbeta primers and 13 Jbeta primers went into the PCR. Produced via immunoSEQ multiplex PCR; TCRdb's table is partial and in-frame only. The sample lists more than 85,000 clones, roughly 69% occurring once. Comment on this clone: Its antigen is currently unknown.

The V gene is TRBV30, the J gene TRBJ2-1, with D possibly being TRBD1 (6 bases). This TCR was recovered from a woman aged 65 to 85 in good health and CMV-seropositive. Sequenced: PBMCs. The CDR3 here is CAWSRANRAPEQFF. CDR3 DNA sequence: TGTGCCTGGTCCAGGGCTAACAGGGCACCTGAGCAGTTCTTC.